The T cell receptor (beta chain) under discussion was sequenced for a study of technical replicates of blood from a handful of donors. Using immunoSEQ multiplex PCR, the repertoire was profiled, and TCRdb retains in-frame clones only, with some absent. The sample lists 45,000 to 60,000 clones, 90% to 95% occurring once. Between the trimmed V and J ends, which lost 6 bases and 1 base, there was a span of 12 bases. The CDR3 length is 14 residues. Germline-derived CDR1 and CDR2 are MNHNY and SVGAGI (reference sequence). This clone has just a few counts. V is TRBV6-6 and J is TRBJ1-2, with D possibly being TRBD1 (6 bases). The receptor was isolated from a human donor in good health. Some clones in this sample may be carry-over from other donors' samples. Sequencing used PBMCs. The CDR3 here is CASSSQQGNYGYTF. The CDR3 nucleotides read TGTGCCAGCAGCTCCCAACAGGGTAACTATGGCTACACCTTC.